These 5 T cell receptor beta chains were all obtained from the same sample, sequenced in a study of cytomegalovirus exposure and HLA in healthy donors. The PCR had 60 Vbeta and 13 Jbeta primers. Sequencing used immunoSEQ multiplex PCR; TCRdb keeps in-frame clones, though not all of them. The table shows 180,000 or so clones, with roughly 80% occurring only once. Sequenced input: PBMCs. These receptors were obtained from a woman between 50 and 59 years old in good health and CMV-seropositive.

The rearrangement joins TRBV11-2 to TRBJ2-4; 10 bases agree with TRBD1. The CDR3 length is 15 residues. The germline V gene has CDR1 SGHAT and CDR2 FQNNGV. The J segment lost 16 bases and the V segment lost 0 bases, leaving 12 bases of the junction unmatched. The CDR3 nucleotides read TGTGCCAGCAGCTTAGACTGGGACAGGGGCGGTAAATTCTACTTC. It translates to CASSLDWDRGGKFYF.

This chain uses TRBV28 with TRBJ2-2; the D is unclear. The CDR3 runs 14 residues. The V end lost 5 bases, the J end lost 1 base, and 8 bases lay between the germline ends. The germline V gene has CDR1 MDHEN and CDR2 SYDVKM. CDR3 region: CASSDSGNTGELFF. The CDR3 DNA is TGTGCCAGCAGTGATAGTGGGAACACCGGGGAGCTGTTTTTT.

V gene TRBV2 combines with J gene TRBJ2-7; 8 bases match TRBD2. The CDR3 runs 13 residues. Germline CDR1 reads SNHLY; CDR2 reads FYNNEI. V gave up 5 bases and J gave up 5 bases; unmatched junction bases: 5. The DNA of the CDR3 is TGTGCCAGCAGTTTCCCGGGGGGGAACGAGCAGTACTTC. Protein sequence: CASSFPGGNEQYF.

This sequence joins TRBV5-1 and TRBJ2-2; D is perhaps TRBD1 (6 bases). Trimming stripped 4 bases from V and 7 bases from J, with 17 bases between. Germline CDR1 and CDR2: SGHRS and YFSETQ. The CDR3 length is 15 residues. This CDR3 reads CASSIDRTPGGELFF. The DNA for the CDR3 is TGCGCCAGCAGCATAGACAGGACCCCAGGCGGGGAGCTGTTTTTT.

This clone was counted a single time. V and J are TRBV25-1 and TRBJ1-5, with D unresolved. Germline lookup yields CDR1 MGHDK and CDR2 SYGVNS. Trimming removed 1 base from V and 2 bases from J, with 6 bases in between. The CDR3 has 14 residues. CDR3 residues: CASSESTGNQPQHF. The CDR3 DNA reads TGTGCCAGCAGTGAATCAACAGGCAATCAGCCCCAGCATTTT.